This entry concerns a single T cell receptor (beta chain). Its target is not known. Repertoires were generated with immunoSEQ multiplex PCR, while TCRdb's copy carries only in-frame clones and drops some. The sample includes approximately 200,000 clones, just over 90% of them seen just once. The CDR3 contains 12 residues. Trimming took off 3 bases at V and 12 bases at J, with 12 bases between the two ends. CDR1 is LNHDA, CDR2 SQIVND, per germline (reference sequence). The data stem from a study of T cell responses to AZD1222 COVID-19 vaccine. Study results and caveats: The repertoires were collected only after the peak T cell response. There were mostly white British donors and more females than males, and clonal diversity was possibly underestimated. Dominant CD4 TCR responses targeted spike regions 160-218 and 743-854.

Pooled in the analysis were second doses at about 4 or about 12 weeks. The V call is TRBV19, the J call TRBJ2-1, with unresolved D. The sample in question was peripheral blood, obtained 28 days after the second AZD1222 dose. This TCR came from an adult who received the AZD1222 COVID-19 vaccine. The CDR3 here is CASSIRASVQFF. The DNA for the CDR3 is TGTGCCAGTAGTATTCGTGCCTCCGTGCAGTTCTTC.